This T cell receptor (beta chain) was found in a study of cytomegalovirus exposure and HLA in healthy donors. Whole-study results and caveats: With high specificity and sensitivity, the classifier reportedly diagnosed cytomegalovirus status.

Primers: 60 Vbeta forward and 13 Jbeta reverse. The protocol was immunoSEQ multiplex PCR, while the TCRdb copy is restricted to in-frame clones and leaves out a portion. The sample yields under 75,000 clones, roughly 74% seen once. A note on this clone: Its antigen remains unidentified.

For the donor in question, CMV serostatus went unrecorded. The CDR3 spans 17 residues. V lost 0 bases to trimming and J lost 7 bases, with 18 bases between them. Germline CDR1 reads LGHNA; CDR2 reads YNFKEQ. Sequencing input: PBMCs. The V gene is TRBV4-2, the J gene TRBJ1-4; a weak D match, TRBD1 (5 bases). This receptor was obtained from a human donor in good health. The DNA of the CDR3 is TGTGCCAGCAGCCAAGAAGCGGGGGAAGCATTGTCTGAAAAACTGTTTTTT. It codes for CASSQEAGEALSEKLFF.